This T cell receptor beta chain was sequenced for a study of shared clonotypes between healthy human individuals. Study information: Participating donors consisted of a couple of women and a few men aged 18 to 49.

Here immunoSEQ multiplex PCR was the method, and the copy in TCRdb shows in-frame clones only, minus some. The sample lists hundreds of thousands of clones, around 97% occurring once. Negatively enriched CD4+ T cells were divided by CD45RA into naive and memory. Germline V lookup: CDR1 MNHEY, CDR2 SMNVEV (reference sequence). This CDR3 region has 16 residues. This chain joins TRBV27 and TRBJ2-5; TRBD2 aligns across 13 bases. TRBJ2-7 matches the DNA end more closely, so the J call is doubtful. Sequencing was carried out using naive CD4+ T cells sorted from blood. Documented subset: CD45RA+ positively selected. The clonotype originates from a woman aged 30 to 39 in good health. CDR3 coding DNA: TGTGCCAGCAGTTTTCGACGGACTAGCGGGAGTTACGAGCAGTACTTC. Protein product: CASSFRRTSGSYEQYF.